This is a list of T cell receptor beta chains from one sample in a study of shared clonotypes between healthy human individuals. TCRdb keeps only in-frame clones here, not all; method: immunoSEQ multiplex PCR. The repertoire holds roughly 2,300,000 clones, with 85% to 95% as singletons. Source material: naive CD4+ T cells from PBMCs. Source of these receptors: a man younger than 30 in good health. Some clones in this sample may be carry-over from other donors' samples. CDR3s include the opening cysteine and the closing phenylalanine or tryptophan. D genes are given only for firm matches. For some rows the clone size is stated as once, few or many, or as a class when expanded; others skip it.

D: TRBD1; J: TRBJ1-2; size: .; V: TRBV6-1; CDR3: CATSSTGHGYTF; DNA: TGTGCCACTAGCTCGACAGGGCACGGCTACACCTTC
D: .; J: TRBJ1-2; size: .; V: TRBV18; CDR3: CASSPPKARGLGGYTF; DNA: TGTGCCAGCTCACCACCGAAGGCTCGGGGCCTCGGTGGCTACACCTTC
D: TRBD1; J: TRBJ2-7; size: .; V: TRBV29-1; CDR3: CSVAHGQGYEQYF; DNA: TGCAGCGTCGCCCACGGACAGGGATACGAGCAGTACTTC
D: .; J: TRBJ1-2; size: once; V: TRBV15; CDR3: CATSRGRTAGYTF; DNA: TGTGCCACCAGCAGAGGACGGACGGCCGGCTACACCTTC
D: .; J: TRBJ1-2; size: .; V: TRBV2; CDR3: CASSENLLAGYTF; DNA: TGTGCCAGCAGTGAAAATCTTCTCGCAGGCTACACCTTC
D: .; J: TRBJ2-3; size: .; V: TRBV28; CDR3: CASSDQTSSGTDTQYF; DNA: TGTGCCAGCAGTGACCAAACTAGTTCCGGCACAGATACGCAGTATTTT
D: .; J: TRBJ2-1; size: .; V: TRBV19; CDR3: CASTRDTMRWDEQFF; DNA: TGTGCCAGTACTAGGGACACCATGAGGTGGGATGAGCAGTTCTTC
D: .; J: TRBJ1-1; size: .; V: TRBV11-1; CDR3: CASSHGQNTEAFF; DNA: TGTGCCAGCAGCCACGGTCAGAACACTGAAGCTTTCTTT
D: .; J: TRBJ1-1; size: .; V: TRBV20-1; CDR3: CSANLAIAFF; DNA: TGCAGTGCTAACCTCGCGATTGCTTTCTTT
D: TRBD2; J: TRBJ2-7; size: .; V: TRBV27; CDR3: CASSLSARTSGDYEQYF; DNA: TGTGCCAGCAGTTTATCAGCCCGGACTAGCGGAGACTACGAGCAGTACTTC
D: TRBD2; J: TRBJ2-3; size: .; V: TRBV19; CDR3: CASTNPGLETDTQYF; DNA: TGTGCCAGTACCAACCCGGGACTAGAAACAGATACGCAGTATTTT
D: TRBD2; J: TRBJ2-1; size: .; V: TRBV7-8; CDR3: CASSALSGGGYEQFF; DNA: TGTGCCAGCAGCGCACTAAGCGGGGGCGGTTACGAGCAGTTCTTC
D: TRBD2; J: TRBJ2-7; size: .; V: TRBV15; CDR3: CATSRGGGSIPYEQYF; DNA: TGTGCCACCAGCAGGGGCGGGGGGTCTATCCCCTACGAGCAGTACTTC
D: TRBD1; J: TRBJ1-1; size: .; V: TRBV28; CDR3: CASGTGALRGTEAFF; DNA: TGTGCCAGCGGGACAGGGGCGTTAAGGGGCACTGAAGCTTTCTTT
D: TRBD1; J: TRBJ1-3; size: .; V: TRBV28; CDR3: CASSSYPGQGSGNTIYF; DNA: TGTGCCAGCAGTTCTTACCCAGGACAGGGCTCTGGAAACACCATATATTTT
D: .; J: TRBJ1-1; size: .; V: TRBV2; CDR3: CASSGLGFEAFF; DNA: TGTGCCAGCAGTGGTCTAGGGTTCGAAGCTTTCTTT
D: .; J: TRBJ2-1; size: .; V: TRBV6-1; CDR3: CASSAVLGPPNEQFF; DNA: TGTGCCAGCAGTGCCGTACTGGGCCCGCCGAATGAGCAGTTCTTC
D: .; J: TRBJ1-3; size: .; V: TRBV4-3; CDR3: CASSQTGTAGNTIYF; DNA: TGCGCCAGCAGCCAAACCGGGACGGCTGGAAACACCATATATTTT
D: TRBD1; J: TRBJ1-4; size: .; V: TRBV6-5; CDR3: CASRFTGGYNEKLFF; DNA: TGTGCCAGCAGGTTTACAGGGGGTTATAATGAAAAACTGTTTTTT
D: .; J: TRBJ2-1; size: .; V: TRBV5-1; CDR3: CASSLGSSALKNEQFF; DNA: TGCGCCAGCAGCTTGGGCTCTAGCGCATTGAAAAATGAGCAGTTCTTC
D: TRBD2; J: TRBJ2-7; size: .; V: TRBV11-2; CDR3: CASRGGRLLEQYF; DNA: TGTGCCAGTCGGGGCGGGAGACTTCTCGAGCAGTACTTC
D: .; J: TRBJ2-1; size: .; V: TRBV5-1; CDR3: CASSKTLGVGEQFF; DNA: TGCGCCAGCAGCAAAACTTTGGGGGTCGGTGAGCAGTTCTTC
D: .; J: TRBJ1-1; size: .; V: TRBV28; CDR3: CASRVMNTEAFF; DNA: TGTGCCAGTCGGGTTATGAACACTGAAGCTTTCTTT
D: TRBD2; J: TRBJ2-7; size: .; V: TRBV19; CDR3: CASSMRGNEQYF; DNA: TGTGCCAGTAGTATGCGGGGGAACGAGCAGTACTTC
D: .; J: TRBJ1-3; size: .; V: TRBV6-5; CDR3: CASSPWGDRGNTIYF; DNA: TGTGCCAGCAGCCCCTGGGGGGACCGAGGAAACACCATATATTTT
D: .; J: TRBJ2-6; size: .; V: TRBV19; CDR3: CASSIGGAGANVLTF; DNA: TGTGCCAGTAGTATTGGAGGGGCTGGGGCCAACGTCCTGACTTTC
D: TRBD1; J: TRBJ1-1; size: .; V: TRBV28; CDR3: CASRGGGMGTEAFF; DNA: TGTGCCAGCAGAGGAGGGGGCATGGGCACTGAAGCTTTCTTT
D: .; J: TRBJ1-5; size: .; V: TRBV14; CDR3: CASSTRRGNQPQHF; DNA: TGTGCCAGCAGCACCCGACGGGGCAATCAGCCCCAGCATTTT
D: TRBD1; J: TRBJ1-2; size: once; V: TRBV30; CDR3: CAWSGTGGYGYTF; DNA: TGTGCCTGGAGTGGAACAGGGGGCTATGGCTACACCTTC
D: .; J: TRBJ1-3; size: .; V: TRBV5-1; CDR3: CASSLAGSGNTIYF; DNA: TGCGCCAGCAGCTTGGCCGGGTCTGGAAACACCATATATTTT
D: .; J: TRBJ1-1; size: .; V: TRBV5-1; CDR3: CASSLNGGNTEAFF; DNA: TGCGCCAGCAGCCTAAACGGGGGGAACACTGAAGCTTTCTTT
D: TRBD1; J: TRBJ1-2; size: .; V: TRBV29-1; CDR3: CSVWGQGARGYTF; DNA: TGCAGCGTGTGGGGACAGGGGGCTAGGGGCTACACCTTC
D: .; J: TRBJ2-2; size: .; V: TRBV18; CDR3: CASSPPGQMNTGELFF; DNA: TGTGCCAGCTCACCCCCGGGGCAGATGAACACCGGGGAGCTGTTTTTT
D: .; J: TRBJ2-3; size: .; V: TRBV10-3; CDR3: CAISGADTQYF; DNA: TGTGCCATCAGTGGGGCAGATACGCAGTATTTT
D: .; J: TRBJ2-7; size: .; V: TRBV28; CDR3: CASSPYLSYEQYF; DNA: TGTGCCAGCTCCCCGTATCTCTCCTACGAGCAGTACTTC
D: .; J: TRBJ1-4; size: .; V: TRBV19; CDR3: CASSIGGTVEKLFF; DNA: TGTGCCAGTAGTATAGGAGGTACGGTTGAAAAACTGTTTTTT
D: TRBD1; J: TRBJ1-5; size: few; V: TRBV4-2; CDR3: CASSQGTGTGNQPQHF; DNA: TGTGCCAGCAGCCAAGGGACAGGGACAGGCAATCAGCCCCAGCATTTT
D: .; J: TRBJ2-7; size: .; V: TRBV15; CDR3: CATSGWTGTYEQYF; DNA: TGTGCCACCAGCGGATGGACGGGTACCTACGAGCAGTACTTC
D: TRBD2; J: TRBJ2-5; size: .; V: TRBV5-1; CDR3: CASSSSGGETQYF; DNA: TGCGCCAGCAGCTCTAGCGGAGGGGAGACCCAGTACTTC
D: .; J: TRBJ1-1; size: .; V: TRBV7-9; CDR3: CASSLASGIQAFF; DNA: TGTGCCAGCAGCTTAGCGTCGGGCATCCAAGCTTTCTTT
D: .; J: TRBJ2-3; size: .; V: TRBV6-6; CDR3: CASSTPGTDTQYF; DNA: TGTGCCAGCAGTACCCCAGGCACAGATACGCAGTATTTT
D: .; J: TRBJ1-3; size: once; V: TRBV4-1; CDR3: CASSLTGTDKGNTIYF; DNA: TGCGCCAGCAGCCTTACCGGGACGGACAAGGGAAACACCATATATTTT
D: TRBD2; J: TRBJ2-1; size: .; V: TRBV7-2; CDR3: CASSALAGKHNEQFF; DNA: TGTGCCAGCAGCGCGCTAGCGGGGAAACACAATGAGCAGTTCTTC
D: TRBD2; J: TRBJ2-7; size: once; V: TRBV7-2; CDR3: CASSFELAGGGEQYF; DNA: TGTGCCAGCAGCTTCGAACTAGCGGGAGGAGGCGAGCAGTACTTC
D: TRBD1; J: TRBJ1-2; size: .; V: TRBV28; CDR3: CASSSTGGLSGYTF; DNA: TGTGCCAGCAGTTCAACAGGGGGCTTAAGTGGCTACACCTTC
D: .; J: TRBJ2-5; size: .; V: TRBV11-3; CDR3: CASSFSSGRGETQYF; DNA: TGTGCCAGCAGCTTTTCCTCAGGGCGAGGGGAGACCCAGTACTTC
D: .; J: TRBJ2-7; size: .; V: TRBV7-9; CDR3: CASSLAGSTYEQYF; DNA: TGTGCCAGCAGCTTAGCCGGGTCAACCTACGAGCAGTACTTC
D: .; J: TRBJ2-2; size: few; V: TRBV7-3; CDR3: CASSLQPGGLNTGELFF; DNA: TGTGCCAGCAGCTTACAACCAGGGGGGTTGAACACCGGGGAGCTGTTTTTT
D: .; J: TRBJ1-4; size: .; V: TRBV6-1; CDR3: CASSLGTNEKLFF; DNA: TGTGCCAGCAGCCTGGGGACTAATGAAAAACTGTTTTTT
D: TRBD2; J: TRBJ2-1; size: .; V: TRBV19; CDR3: CASSTIPGLAIGNEQFF; DNA: TGTGCCAGTAGTACGATACCGGGACTAGCGATTGGGAATGAGCAGTTCTTC
D: .; J: TRBJ2-5; size: .; V: TRBV28; CDR3: CASRGRTIETQYF; DNA: TGTGCCAGCAGGGGAAGGACGATCGAGACCCAGTACTTC